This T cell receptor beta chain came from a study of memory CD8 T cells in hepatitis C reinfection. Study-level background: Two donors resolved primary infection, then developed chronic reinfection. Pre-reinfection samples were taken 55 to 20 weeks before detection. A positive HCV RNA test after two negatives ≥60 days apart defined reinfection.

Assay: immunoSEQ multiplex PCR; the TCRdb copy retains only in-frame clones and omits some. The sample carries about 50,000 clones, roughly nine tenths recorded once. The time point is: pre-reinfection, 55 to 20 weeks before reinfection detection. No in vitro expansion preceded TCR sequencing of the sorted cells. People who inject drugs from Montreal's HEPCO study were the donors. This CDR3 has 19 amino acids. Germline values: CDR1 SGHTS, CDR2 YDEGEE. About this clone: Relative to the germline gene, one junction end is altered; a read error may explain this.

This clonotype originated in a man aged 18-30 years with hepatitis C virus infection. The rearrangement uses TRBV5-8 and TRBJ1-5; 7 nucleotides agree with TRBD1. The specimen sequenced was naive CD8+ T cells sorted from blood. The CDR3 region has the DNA TGTGCCAGCAGCTCCCAGACAGGGACTTATTCTTCTAGCAATCAGCCCCGGCATTTT. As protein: CASSSQTGTYSSSNQPRHF.